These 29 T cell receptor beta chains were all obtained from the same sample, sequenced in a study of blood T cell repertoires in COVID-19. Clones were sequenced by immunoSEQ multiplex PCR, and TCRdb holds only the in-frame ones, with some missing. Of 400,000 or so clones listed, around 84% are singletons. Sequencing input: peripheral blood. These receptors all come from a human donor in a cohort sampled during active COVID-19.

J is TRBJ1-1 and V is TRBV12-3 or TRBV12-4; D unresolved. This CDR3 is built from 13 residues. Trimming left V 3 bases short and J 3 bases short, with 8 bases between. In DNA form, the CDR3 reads TGTGCCAGCAGTTTTCAGATTCACACTGAAGCTTTCTTT. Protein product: CASSFQIHTEAFF.

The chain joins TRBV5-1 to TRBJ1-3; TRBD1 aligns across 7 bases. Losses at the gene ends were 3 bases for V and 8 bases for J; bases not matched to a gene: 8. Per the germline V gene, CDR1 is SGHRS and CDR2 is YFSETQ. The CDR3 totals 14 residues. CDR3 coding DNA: TGCGCCAGCAGCTCGACCGGTCAGGGGGACACCATATATTTT. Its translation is CASSSTGQGDTIYF.

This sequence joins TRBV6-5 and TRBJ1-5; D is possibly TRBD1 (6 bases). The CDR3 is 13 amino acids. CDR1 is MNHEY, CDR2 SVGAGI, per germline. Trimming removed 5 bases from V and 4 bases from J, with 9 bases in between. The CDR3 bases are TGTGCCAGCAGTCCAGGGGTTAATCAGCCCCAGCATTTT. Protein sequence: CASSPGVNQPQHF.

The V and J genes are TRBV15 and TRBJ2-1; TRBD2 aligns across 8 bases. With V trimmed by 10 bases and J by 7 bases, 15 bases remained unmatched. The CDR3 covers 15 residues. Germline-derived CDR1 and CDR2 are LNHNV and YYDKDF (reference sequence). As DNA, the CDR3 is TGTGCCAGGTGGACCGTAGCGGGGTTAGTGAATGAGCAGTTCTTC. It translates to CARWTVAGLVNEQFF. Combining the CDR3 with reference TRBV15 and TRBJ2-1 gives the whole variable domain DAMVIQNPRYQVTQFGKPVTLSCSQTLNHNVMYWYQQKSSQAPKLLFHYYDKDFNNEADTPDNFQSRRPNTSFCFLDIRSPGLGDTAMYLCARWTVAGLVNEQFFGPGTRLTVL.

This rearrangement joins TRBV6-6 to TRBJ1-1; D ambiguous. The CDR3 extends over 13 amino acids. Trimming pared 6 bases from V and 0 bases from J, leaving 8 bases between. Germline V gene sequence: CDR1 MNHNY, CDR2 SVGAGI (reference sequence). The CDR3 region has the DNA TGTGCCAGCAGCACATACATGAACACTGAAGCTTTCTTT. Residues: CASSTYMNTEAFF.

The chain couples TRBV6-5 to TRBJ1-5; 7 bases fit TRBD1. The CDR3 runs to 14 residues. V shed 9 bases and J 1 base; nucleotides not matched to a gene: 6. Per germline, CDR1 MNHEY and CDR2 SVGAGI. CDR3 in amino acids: CASRGGASNQPQHF. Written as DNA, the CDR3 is TGTGCCAGTAGAGGGGGCGCGAGCAATCAGCCCCAGCATTTT.

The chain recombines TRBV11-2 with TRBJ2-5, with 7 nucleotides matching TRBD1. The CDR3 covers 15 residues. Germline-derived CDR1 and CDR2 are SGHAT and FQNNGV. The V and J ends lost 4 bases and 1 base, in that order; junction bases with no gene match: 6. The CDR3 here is CASSWGTGAQETQYF. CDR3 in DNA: TGTGCCAGCAGCTGGGGAACAGGGGCCCAAGAGACCCAGTACTTC.

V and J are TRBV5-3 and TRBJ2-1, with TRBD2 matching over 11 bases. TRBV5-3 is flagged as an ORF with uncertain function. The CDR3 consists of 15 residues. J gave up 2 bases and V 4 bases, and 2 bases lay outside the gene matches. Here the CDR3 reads CARSNSGGAYNEQFF. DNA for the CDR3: TGTGCCAGAAGCAATAGCGGGGGGGCCTACAATGAGCAGTTCTTC.

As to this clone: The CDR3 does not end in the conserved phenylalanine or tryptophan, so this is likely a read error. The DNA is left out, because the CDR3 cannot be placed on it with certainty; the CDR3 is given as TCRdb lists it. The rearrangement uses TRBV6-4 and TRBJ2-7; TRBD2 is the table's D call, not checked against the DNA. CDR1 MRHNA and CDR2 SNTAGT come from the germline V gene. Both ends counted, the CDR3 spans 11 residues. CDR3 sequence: CASRGGLPSRL.

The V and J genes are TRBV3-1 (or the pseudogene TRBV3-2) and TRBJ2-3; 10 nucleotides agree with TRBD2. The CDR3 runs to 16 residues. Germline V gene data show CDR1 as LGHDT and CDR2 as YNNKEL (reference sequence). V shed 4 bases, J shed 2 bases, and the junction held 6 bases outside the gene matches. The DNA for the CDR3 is TGTGCCAGCAGCCGGGGTAGCGGGGGGCTCACAGATACGCAGTATTTT. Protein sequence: CASSRGSGGLTDTQYF.

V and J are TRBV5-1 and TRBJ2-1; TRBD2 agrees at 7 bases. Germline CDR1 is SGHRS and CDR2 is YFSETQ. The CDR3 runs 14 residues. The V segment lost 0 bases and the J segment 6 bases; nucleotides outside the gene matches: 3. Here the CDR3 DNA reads TGCGCCAGCAGCTTGGCGCTAGCGGTCAATGAGCAGTTCTTC. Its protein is CASSLALAVNEQFF.

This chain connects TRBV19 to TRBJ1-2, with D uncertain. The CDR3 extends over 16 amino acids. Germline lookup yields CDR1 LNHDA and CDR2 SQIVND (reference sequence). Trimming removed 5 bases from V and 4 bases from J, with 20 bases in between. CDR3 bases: TGTGCCAGTAGTGCCGGTGGCACCCCGGGAGGCTATGGCTACACCTTC. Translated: CASSAGGTPGGYGYTF.

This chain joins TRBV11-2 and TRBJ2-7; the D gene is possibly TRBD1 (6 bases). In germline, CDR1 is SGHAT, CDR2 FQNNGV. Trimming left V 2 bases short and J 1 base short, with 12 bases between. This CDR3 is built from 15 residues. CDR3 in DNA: TGTGCCAGCAGCTTATCCCTACAGGGTTCCTACGAGCAGTACTTC. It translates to CASSLSLQGSYEQYF. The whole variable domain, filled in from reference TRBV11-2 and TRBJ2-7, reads EAGVAQSPRYKIIEKRQSVAFWCNPISGHATLYWYQQILGQGPKLLIQFQNNGVVDDSQLPKDRFSAERLKGVDSTLKIQPAKLEDSAVYLCASSLSLQGSYEQYFGPGTRLTVT.

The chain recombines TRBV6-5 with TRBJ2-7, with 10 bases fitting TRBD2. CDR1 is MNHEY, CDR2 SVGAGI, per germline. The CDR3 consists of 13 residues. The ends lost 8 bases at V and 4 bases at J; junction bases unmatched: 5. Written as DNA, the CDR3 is TGTGCCAGCGCAGCGGGAGGGCCTTACGAGCAGTACTTC. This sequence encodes CASAAGGPYEQYF.

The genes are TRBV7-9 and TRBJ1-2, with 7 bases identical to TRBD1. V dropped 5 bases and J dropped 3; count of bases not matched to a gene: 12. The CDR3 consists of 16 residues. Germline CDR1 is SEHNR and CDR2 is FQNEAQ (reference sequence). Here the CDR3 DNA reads TGTGCCAGCAGCATATTAACTACGGGACAGCACTATGGCTACACCTTC. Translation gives CASSILTTGQHYGYTF.

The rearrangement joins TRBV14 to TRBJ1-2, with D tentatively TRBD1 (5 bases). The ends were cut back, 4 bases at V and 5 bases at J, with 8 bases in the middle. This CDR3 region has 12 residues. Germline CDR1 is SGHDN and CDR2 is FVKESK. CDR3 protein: CASSRGEYGYTF. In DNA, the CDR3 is TGTGCCAGCAGCCGGGGGGAGTATGGCTACACCTTC.

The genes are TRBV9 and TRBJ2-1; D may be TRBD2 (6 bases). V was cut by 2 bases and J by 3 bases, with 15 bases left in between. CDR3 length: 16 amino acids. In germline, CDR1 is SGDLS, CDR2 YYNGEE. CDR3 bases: TGTGCCAGCAGCGTTACCCCGACTAGTCTCTACAATGAGCAGTTCTTC. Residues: CASSVTPTSLYNEQFF.

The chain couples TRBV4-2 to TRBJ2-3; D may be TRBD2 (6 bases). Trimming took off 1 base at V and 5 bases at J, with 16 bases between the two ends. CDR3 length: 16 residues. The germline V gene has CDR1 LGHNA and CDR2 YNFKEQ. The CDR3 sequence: CASSQGPTGAGDTQYF. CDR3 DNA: TGTGCCAGCAGCCAAGGCCCGACGGGAGCGGGAGATACGCAGTATTTT.

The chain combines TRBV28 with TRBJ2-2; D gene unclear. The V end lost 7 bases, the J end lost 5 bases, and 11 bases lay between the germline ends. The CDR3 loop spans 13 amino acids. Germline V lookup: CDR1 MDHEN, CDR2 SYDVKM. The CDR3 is CASISGTTGELFF. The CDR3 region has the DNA TGTGCCAGCATTTCAGGCACGACCGGGGAGCTGTTTTTT.

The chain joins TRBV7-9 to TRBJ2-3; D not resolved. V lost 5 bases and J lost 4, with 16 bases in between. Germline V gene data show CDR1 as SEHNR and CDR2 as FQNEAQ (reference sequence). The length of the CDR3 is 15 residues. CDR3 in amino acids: CASSQVRVKADTQYF. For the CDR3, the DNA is TGTGCCAGCAGCCAAGTTCGGGTTAAGGCAGATACGCAGTATTTT.

The CDR3 DNA follows: TGCGCCAGCAGCCAAGGTAGCTCCTACAATGAGCAGTTCTTC. Protein product: CASSQGSSYNEQFF. The chain links TRBV4-1 to TRBJ2-1; D unclear. V shed 1 base and J shed 0 bases, with 4 bases lying between them. There are 14 residues in the CDR3. From germline, CDR1 is MGHRA and CDR2 YSYEKL.

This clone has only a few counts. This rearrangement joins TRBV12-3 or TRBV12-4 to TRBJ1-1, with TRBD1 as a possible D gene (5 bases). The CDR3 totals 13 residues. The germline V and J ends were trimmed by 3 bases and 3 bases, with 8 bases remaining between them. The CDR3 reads CASSLATDTEAFF. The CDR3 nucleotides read TGTGCCAGCAGTTTGGCGACAGACACTGAAGCTTTCTTT.

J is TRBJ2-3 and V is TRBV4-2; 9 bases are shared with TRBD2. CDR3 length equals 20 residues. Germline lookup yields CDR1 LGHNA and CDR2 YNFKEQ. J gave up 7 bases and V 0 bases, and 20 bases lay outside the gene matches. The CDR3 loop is CASSQDSQRVEREDLHTQYF. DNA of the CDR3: TGTGCCAGCAGCCAAGATTCGCAGCGCGTTGAGCGGGAGGACTTACATACGCAGTATTTT.

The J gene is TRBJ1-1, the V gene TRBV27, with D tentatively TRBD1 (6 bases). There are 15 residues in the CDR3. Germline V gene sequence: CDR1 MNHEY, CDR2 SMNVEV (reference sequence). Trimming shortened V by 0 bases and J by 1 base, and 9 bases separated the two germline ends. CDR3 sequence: CASSLSYRENTEAFF. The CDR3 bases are TGTGCCAGCAGTTTATCCTACAGGGAGAACACTGAAGCTTTCTTT.

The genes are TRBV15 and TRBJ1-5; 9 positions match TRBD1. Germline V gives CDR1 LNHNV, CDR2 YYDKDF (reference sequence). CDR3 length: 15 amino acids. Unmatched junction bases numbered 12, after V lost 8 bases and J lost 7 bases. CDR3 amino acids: CATGIGTGIRQPQHF. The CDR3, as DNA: TGTGCCACCGGGATTGGGACAGGGATTCGGCAGCCCCAGCATTTT. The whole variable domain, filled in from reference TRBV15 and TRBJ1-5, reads DAMVIQNPRYQVTQFGKPVTLSCSQTLNHNVMYWYQQKSSQAPKLLFHYYDKDFNNEADTPDNFQSRRPNTSFCFLDIRSPGLGDTAMYLCATGIGTGIRQPQHFGDGTRLSIL.

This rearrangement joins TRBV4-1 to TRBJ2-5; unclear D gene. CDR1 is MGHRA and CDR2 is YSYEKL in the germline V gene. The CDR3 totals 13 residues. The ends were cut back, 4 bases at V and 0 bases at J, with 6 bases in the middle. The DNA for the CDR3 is TGCGCCAGCAGCCTTATTTACCAAGAGACCCAGTACTTC. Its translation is CASSLIYQETQYF.

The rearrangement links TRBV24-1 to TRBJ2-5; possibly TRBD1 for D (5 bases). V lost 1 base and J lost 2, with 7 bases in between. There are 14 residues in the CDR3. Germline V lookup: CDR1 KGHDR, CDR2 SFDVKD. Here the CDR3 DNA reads TGTGCCACCAGTGATTTCAGACAGCAAGAGACCCAGTACTTC. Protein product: CATSDFRQQETQYF.

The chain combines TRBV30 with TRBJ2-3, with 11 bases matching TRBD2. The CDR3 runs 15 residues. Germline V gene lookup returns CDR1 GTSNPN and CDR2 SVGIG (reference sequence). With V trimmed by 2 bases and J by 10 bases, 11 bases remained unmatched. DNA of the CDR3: TGTGCCTGGAGTCTACTAGCGGGGGTCACAAGGTCGCAGTATTTT. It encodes CAWSLLAGVTRSQYF.

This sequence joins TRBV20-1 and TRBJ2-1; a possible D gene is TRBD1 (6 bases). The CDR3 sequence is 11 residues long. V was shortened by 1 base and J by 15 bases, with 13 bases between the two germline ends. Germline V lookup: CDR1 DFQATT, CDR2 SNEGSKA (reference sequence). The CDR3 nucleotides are TGCAGTGCTAGAGGCTCAGGGGAGACGTTCTTC. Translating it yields CSARGSGETFF.